This TCR beta chain appears in the sequencing data of a study of T cell repertoires in cytomegalovirus infection. TCRdb redid the calling of the reads with MiXCR, one entry per CDR3 protein. The table has some 450,000 distinct CDR3 sequences, approximately 30% seen once. The CDR3 has 15 residues. Germline CDR1 MNHEY, CDR2 SVGAGI. Trimming at V came to 0 bases and at J to 5 bases, leaving 6 bases not matched to a gene. The chain recombines TRBV6-5 with TRBJ1-1, with 7 bases matching TRBD1. The receptor was isolated from a human donor in good health (CMV status not recorded). Some clones in this sample may be carry-over from other donors' samples. Sequencing input: PBMCs. The CDR3 here is CASSYSEGAGTEAFF. The CDR3 DNA follows: TGTGCCAGCAGTTACTCGGAGGGGGCTGGTACTGAAGCTTTCTTT.